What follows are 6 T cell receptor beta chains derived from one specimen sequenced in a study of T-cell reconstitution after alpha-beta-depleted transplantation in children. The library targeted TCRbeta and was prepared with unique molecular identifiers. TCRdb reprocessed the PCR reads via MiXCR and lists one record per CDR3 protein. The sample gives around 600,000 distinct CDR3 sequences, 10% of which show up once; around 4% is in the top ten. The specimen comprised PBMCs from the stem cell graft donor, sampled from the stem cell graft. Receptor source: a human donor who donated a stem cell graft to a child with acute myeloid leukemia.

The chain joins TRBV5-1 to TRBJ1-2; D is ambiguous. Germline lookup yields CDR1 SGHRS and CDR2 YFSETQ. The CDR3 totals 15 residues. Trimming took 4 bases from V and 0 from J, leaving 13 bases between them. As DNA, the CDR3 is TGCGCCAGCAGCGGGTCAGCTAGTACTAACTATGGCTACACCTTC. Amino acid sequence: CASSGSASTNYGYTF.

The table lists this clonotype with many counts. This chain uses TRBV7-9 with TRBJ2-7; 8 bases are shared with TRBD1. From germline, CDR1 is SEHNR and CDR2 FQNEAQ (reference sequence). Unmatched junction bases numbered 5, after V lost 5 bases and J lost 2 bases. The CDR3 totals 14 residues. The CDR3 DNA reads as TGTGCCAGCAGCGAATTACAGGGGGCCTACGAGCAGTACTTC. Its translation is CASSELQGAYEQYF. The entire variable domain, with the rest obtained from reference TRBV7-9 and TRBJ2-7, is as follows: DTGVSQNPRHKITKRGQNVTFRCDPISEHNRLYWYRQTLGQGPEFLTYFQNEAQLEKSRLLSDRFSAERPKGSFSTLEIQRTEQGDSAMYLCASSELQGAYEQYFGPGTRLTVT.

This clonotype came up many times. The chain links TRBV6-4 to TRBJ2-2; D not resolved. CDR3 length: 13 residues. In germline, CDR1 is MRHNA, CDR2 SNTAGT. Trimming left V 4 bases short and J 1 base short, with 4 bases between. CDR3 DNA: TGTGCCAGCAGTGCCGAGAACACCGGGGAGCTGTTTTTT. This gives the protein CASSAENTGELFF.

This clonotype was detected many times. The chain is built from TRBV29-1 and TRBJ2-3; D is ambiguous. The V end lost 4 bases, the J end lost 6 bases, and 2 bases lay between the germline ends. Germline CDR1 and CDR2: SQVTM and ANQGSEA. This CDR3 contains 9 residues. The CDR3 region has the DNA TGCAGCGTTGGCGATACGCAGTATTTT. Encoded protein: CSVGDTQYF.

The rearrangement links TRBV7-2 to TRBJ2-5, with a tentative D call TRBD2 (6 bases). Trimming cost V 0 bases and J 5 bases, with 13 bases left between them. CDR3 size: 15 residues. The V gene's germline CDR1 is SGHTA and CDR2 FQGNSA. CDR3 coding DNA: TGTGCCAGCAGCTTAGCCTCTACTAGCCGGGAGACCCAGTACTTC. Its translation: CASSLASTSRETQYF.

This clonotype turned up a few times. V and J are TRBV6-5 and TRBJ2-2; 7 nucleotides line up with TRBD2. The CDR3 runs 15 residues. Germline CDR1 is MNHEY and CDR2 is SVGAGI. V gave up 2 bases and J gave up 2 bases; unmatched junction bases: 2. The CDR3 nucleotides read TGTGCCAGCAGTTACACGACTAGCAACACCGGGGAGCTGTTTTTT. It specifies CASSYTTSNTGELFF.